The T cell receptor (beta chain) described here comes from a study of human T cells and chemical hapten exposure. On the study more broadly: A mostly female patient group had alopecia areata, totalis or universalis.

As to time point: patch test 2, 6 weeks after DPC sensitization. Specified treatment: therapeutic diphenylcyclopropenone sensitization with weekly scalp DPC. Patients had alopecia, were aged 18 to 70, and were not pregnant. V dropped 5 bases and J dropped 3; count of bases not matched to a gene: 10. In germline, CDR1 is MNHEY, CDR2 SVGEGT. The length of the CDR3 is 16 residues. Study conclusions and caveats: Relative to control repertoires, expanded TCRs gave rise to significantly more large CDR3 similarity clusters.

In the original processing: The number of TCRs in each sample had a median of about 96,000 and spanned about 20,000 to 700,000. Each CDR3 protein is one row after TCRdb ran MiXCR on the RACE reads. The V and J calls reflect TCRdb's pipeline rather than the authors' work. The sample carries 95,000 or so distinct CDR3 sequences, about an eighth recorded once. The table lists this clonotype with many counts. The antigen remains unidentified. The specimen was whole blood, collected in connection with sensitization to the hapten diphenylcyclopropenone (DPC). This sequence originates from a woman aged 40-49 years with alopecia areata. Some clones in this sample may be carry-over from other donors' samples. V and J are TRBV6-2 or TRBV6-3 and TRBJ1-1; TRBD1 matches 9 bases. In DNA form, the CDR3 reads TGTGCCAGCAGTCGCCTCGGGACAGGGCTTGACACTGAAGCTTTCTTT. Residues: CASSRLGTGLDTEAFF.